A single sample gave rise to the 18 T cell receptor beta chains below, sequenced in a study of blood T cell repertoires in COVID-19 (dated by TCRdb to 2019 to 2021). Library preparation employed the immunoSEQ multiplex PCR assay. This is the immuneACCESS table as TCRdb keeps it, with only in-frame sequences that have V and J called. A part of the clones is gone; compared with another copy, unresolved V genes explain less than half, and the rest is unexplained. Within this sample are 200,000 to 250,000 clones, with 85% to 90% of them counted one time only. The biggest ten clones account for 6.2% of the sample. Source material: peripheral blood. The receptors were gathered from a man aged 55 to 70 with acute or convalescent COVID-19.

The J gene is TRBJ2-5, the V gene TRBV7-2, with D hard to call. V was trimmed by 5 bases and J by 4 bases, leaving 17 bases between them. Germline assignment: CDR1 SGHTA and CDR2 FQGNSA. The CDR3 is made up of 15 amino acids. The CDR3 DNA reads as TGTGCCAGCAGCCCCCGTCTTCTGCGTCGAGAGACCCAGTACTTC. It is translated as CASSPRLLRRETQYF.

V and J are TRBV28 and TRBJ2-4; a possible D gene is TRBD2 (5 bases). This CDR3 has 13 amino acids. The V gene's germline CDR1 is MDHEN and CDR2 SYDVKM. Trimming took 8 bases from V and 1 from J, leaving 9 bases between them. The CDR3, as DNA: TGTGCCAGCGAGTCGGGGGCCAAAAACATTCAGTACTTC. This sequence encodes CASESGAKNIQYF.

The J gene is TRBJ2-5, the V gene TRBV2, with D maybe TRBD2 (7 bases). CDR3 length equals 15 residues. V was trimmed by 3 bases and J by 4 bases, leaving 15 bases between them. Germline values: CDR1 SNHLY, CDR2 FYNNEI. CDR3 region: CASSDPRGAGETQYF. In DNA form, the CDR3 reads TGTGCCAGCAGTGATCCCCGGGGGGCCGGAGAGACCCAGTACTTC. The full variable domain, rest sourced from reference TRBV2 and TRBJ2-5, is EPEVTQTPSHQVTQMGQEVILRCVPISNHLYFYWYRQILGQKVEFLVSFYNNEISEKSEIFDDQFSVERPDGSNFTLKIRSTKLEDSAMYFCASSDPRGAGETQYFGPGTRLLVL.

J is TRBJ1-5 and V is TRBV6-4; D is undetermined. From germline, CDR1 is MRHNA and CDR2 SNTAGT. This CDR3 has 13 residues. The ends were cut back, 5 bases at V and 5 bases at J, with 10 bases in the middle. CDR3 in amino acids: CASSFSPDQPQHF. In DNA, the CDR3 is TGTGCCAGCAGTTTTTCTCCGGATCAGCCCCAGCATTTT.

The CDR3 nucleotides read TGTGCCAGCAGGACAGGGGGTTTTTCACCCCTCCACTTT. This gives the protein CASRTGGFSPLHF. V and J are TRBV25-1 and TRBJ1-6, with 9 bases identical to TRBD1. Germline trimming cut 6 bases from V and 9 bases from J; bases unmatched to any gene: 3. This CDR3 has 13 amino acids. The germline gives CDR1 MGHDK, CDR2 SYGVNS.

The chain has TRBV5-6 and TRBJ2-3, with a tentative D call TRBD2 (6 bases). V gave up 3 bases and J gave up 2 bases, with 13 bases separating them. CDR3 size: 15 residues. Germline V gene sequence: CDR1 SGHDT, CDR2 YYEEEE. The CDR3 loop reads CASSWSGLYTDTQYF. The CDR3 DNA reads as TGTGCCAGCAGCTGGTCGGGACTCTACACAGATACGCAGTATTTT.

The chain is built from TRBV12-3 or TRBV12-4 and TRBJ1-6; TRBD1 is a possible D gene (5 bases). The length of the CDR3 is 13 residues. V lost 3 bases and J lost 8, with 8 bases in between. CDR3 protein: CASSFGGYSPLHF. CDR3 nucleotide sequence: TGTGCCAGCAGTTTCGGGGGATATTCACCCCTCCACTTT.

Concerning this clone: An end of the junction does not agree with germline; a read error may underlie this. Here the CDR3 DNA reads TGTGCCAGCAGCGATCTAGAGGTCCCGAAAATTTTT. It is translated as CASSDLEVPKIF. The rearrangement uses TRBV7-6 and TRBJ1-4, with D hard to call. Germline CDR1 SGHVS, CDR2 FNYEAQ. The CDR3 consists of 12 residues.

The chain joins TRBV4-1 to TRBJ1-1; TRBD1 matches at 7 bases. Germline trimming cut 2 bases from V and 0 bases from J; bases unmatched to any gene: 6. Germline CDR1 MGHRA, CDR2 YSYEKL. This CDR3 spans 16 amino acids. CDR3 region: CASSQFMTGMNTEAFF. The CDR3 region has the DNA TGCGCCAGCAGCCAATTTATGACAGGGATGAACACTGAAGCTTTCTTT.

This chain connects TRBV24-1 to TRBJ2-2; maybe TRBD1 (5 bases). V lost 9 bases and J 1 base, leaving 8 bases between the germline ends. From germline, CDR1 is KGHDR and CDR2 SFDVKD. There are 13 residues in the CDR3. CDR3 nucleotides: TGTGCCACCGGGGCGGAGAACACCGGGGAGCTGTTTTTT. It yields the protein CATGAENTGELFF.

The chain joins TRBV28 to TRBJ2-7; TRBD1 agrees at 7 bases. V gave up 2 bases and J gave up 0 bases; unmatched junction bases: 4. CDR1 MDHEN and CDR2 SYDVKM come from the germline V gene. The CDR3 sequence is 15 residues long. DNA for the CDR3: TGTGCCAGCAGTTTAATGGGACAGAGCTCCTACGAGCAGTACTTC. Translating it yields CASSLMGQSSYEQYF.

The chain uses TRBV2 and TRBJ2-4, with TRBD2 identical over 7 bases. The CDR3 has 12 residues. V was clipped by 8 bases and J by 3 bases; unmatched bases: 1. Germline V gene lookup returns CDR1 SNHLY and CDR2 FYNNEI. As DNA, the CDR3 is TGTGCCAGCGGGAGGGACAAAAACATTCAGTACTTC. Its protein product is CASGRDKNIQYF.

The V and J genes are TRBV13 and TRBJ1-1, with a weak D call TRBD1 (5 bases). The CDR3 loop spans 17 amino acids. Germline lookup yields CDR1 PRHDT and CDR2 FYEKMQ (reference sequence). Trimming cost V 1 base and J 1 base, with 16 bases left between them. The CDR3 nucleotides are TGTGCCAGCAGCTTAGAAGGGGTCCAGGGCCCGAACACTGAAGCTTTCTTT. Translation: CASSLEGVQGPNTEAFF.

The chain couples TRBV23-1 to TRBJ2-7; TRBD2 matches 11 bases. TRBV23-1 is treated as an ORF (open reading frame) with a function not yet certain. Losses at the gene ends were 0 bases for V and 0 bases for J; bases not matched to a gene: 10. The CDR3 contains 19 residues. The CDR3 region is CASSQSGSGRARHSYEQYF. The CDR3 region has the DNA TGCGCCAGCAGTCAATCGGGTAGCGGGAGGGCACGGCACTCCTACGAGCAGTACTTC.

This sequence joins TRBV19 and TRBJ2-3, with TRBD2 matching over 8 bases. CDR1 is LNHDA and CDR2 is SQIVND in the germline V gene (reference sequence). V shed 4 bases and J 2 bases; nucleotides not matched to a gene: 11. The length of the CDR3 is 17 residues. CDR3 sequence: CASSKLAGPTPTDTQYF. CDR3 bases: TGTGCCAGTAGTAAATTAGCGGGACCGACTCCCACAGATACGCAGTATTTT.

The chain couples TRBV30 to TRBJ2-7; 7 bases fit TRBD2. Germline V CDR1 and CDR2: GTSNPN, SVGIG (reference sequence). V trimming: 0 bases; J trimming: 3 bases; junction bases outside the gene matches: 5. This CDR3 is built from 14 residues. The CDR3 bases are TGTGCCTGGAGTGTAAGGCGGGGGAACTACGAGCAGTACTTC. It specifies CAWSVRRGNYEQYF.

This clone was observed a handful of times. The chain carries TRBV6-5 and TRBJ2-7; 8 bases align to TRBD2. In germline, CDR1 is MNHEY, CDR2 SVGAGI. The trim removed 8 bases at V and 0 bases at J, leaving 9 bases unmatched. The CDR3 totals 15 residues. CDR3 sequence (DNA): TGTGCCAGCGGGGCGGGAGGAACAAGCTCCTACGAGCAGTACTTC. Its translation is CASGAGGTSSYEQYF.

The chain combines TRBV7-3 with TRBJ2-7; D gene uncertain. The CDR3 runs 13 residues. The V gene lost 1 base and the J gene lost 6 bases, with 10 bases spanning the gap. The V gene's germline CDR1 is SGHTA and CDR2 FQGTGA. CDR3 sequence: CASSLNTPGEQYF. The CDR3 nucleotides are TGTGCCAGCAGCTTAAACACCCCAGGCGAGCAGTACTTC.